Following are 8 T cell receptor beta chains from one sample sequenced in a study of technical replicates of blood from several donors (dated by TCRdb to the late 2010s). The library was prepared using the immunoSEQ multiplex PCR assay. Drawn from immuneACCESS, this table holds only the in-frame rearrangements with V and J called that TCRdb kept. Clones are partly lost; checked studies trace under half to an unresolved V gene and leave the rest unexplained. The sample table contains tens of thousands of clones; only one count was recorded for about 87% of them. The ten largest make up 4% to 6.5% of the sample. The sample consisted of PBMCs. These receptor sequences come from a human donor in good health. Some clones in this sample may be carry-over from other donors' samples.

The CDR3 DNA follows: TGTGCCAGCAGTGTAGTAGCCTCCTACGAGCAGTACTTC. The encoded protein is CASSVVASYEQYF. J is TRBJ2-7 and V is TRBV2; D unclear. The CDR3 has 13 amino acids. CDR1 is SNHLY, CDR2 FYNNEI, per germline. V was shortened by 4 bases and J by 0 bases, with 7 bases between the two germline ends.

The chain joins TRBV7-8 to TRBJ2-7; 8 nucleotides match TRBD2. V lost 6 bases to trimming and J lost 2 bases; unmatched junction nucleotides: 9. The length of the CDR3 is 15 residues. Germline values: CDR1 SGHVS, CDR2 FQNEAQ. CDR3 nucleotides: TGTGCCAGCAGTCCCTTTACTAGCGGCCCCTACGAGCAGTACTTC. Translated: CASSPFTSGPYEQYF.

CDR3: CASSPGTSGTEQYF. CDR3 nucleotides: TGCGCCAGCAGCCCCGGGACTAGCGGGACCGAGCAGTACTTC. The gene calls are TRBV5-1 and TRBJ2-7, with TRBD2 matching 13 bases. Germline V gives CDR1 SGHRS, CDR2 YFSETQ. The CDR3 is made up of 14 amino acids. The V and J ends lost 4 bases and 6 bases, in that order; junction bases with no gene match: 4.

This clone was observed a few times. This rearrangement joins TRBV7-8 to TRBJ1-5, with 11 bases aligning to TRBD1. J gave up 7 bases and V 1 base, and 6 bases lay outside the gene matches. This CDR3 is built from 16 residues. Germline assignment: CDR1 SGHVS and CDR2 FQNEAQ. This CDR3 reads CASSLVDRGLGQPQHF. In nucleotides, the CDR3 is TGTGCCAGCAGCTTAGTGGACAGGGGGCTGGGGCAGCCCCAGCATTTT.

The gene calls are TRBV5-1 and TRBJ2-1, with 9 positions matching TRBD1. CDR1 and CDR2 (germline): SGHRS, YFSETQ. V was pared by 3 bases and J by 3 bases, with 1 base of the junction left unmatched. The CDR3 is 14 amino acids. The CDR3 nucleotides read TGCGCCAGCAGCTCGACAGGGGGCTACAATGAGCAGTTCTTC. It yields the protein CASSSTGGYNEQFF. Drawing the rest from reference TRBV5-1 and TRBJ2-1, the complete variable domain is KAGVTQTPRYLIKTRGQQVTLSCSPISGHRSVSWYQQTPGQGLQFLFEYFSETQRNKGNFPGRFSGRQFSNSRSEMNVSTLELGDSALYLCASSSTGGYNEQFFGPGTRLTVL.

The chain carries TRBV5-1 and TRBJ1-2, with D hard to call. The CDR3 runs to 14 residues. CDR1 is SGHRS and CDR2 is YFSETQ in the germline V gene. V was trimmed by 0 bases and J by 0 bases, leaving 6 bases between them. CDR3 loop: CASSLVAANYGYTF. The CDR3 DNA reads TGCGCCAGCAGCTTGGTTGCGGCTAACTATGGCTACACCTTC. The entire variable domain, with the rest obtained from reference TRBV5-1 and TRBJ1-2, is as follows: KAGVTQTPRYLIKTRGQQVTLSCSPISGHRSVSWYQQTPGQGLQFLFEYFSETQRNKGNFPGRFSGRQFSNSRSEMNVSTLELGDSALYLCASSLVAANYGYTFGSGTRLTVV.

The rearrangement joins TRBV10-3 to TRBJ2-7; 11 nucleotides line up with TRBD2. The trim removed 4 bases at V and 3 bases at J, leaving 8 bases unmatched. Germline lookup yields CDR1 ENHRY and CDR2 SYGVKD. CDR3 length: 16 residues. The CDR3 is CAISGEGTSGLYEQYF. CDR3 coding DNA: TGTGCCATCAGTGGCGAGGGGACTAGCGGCCTCTACGAGCAGTACTTC.

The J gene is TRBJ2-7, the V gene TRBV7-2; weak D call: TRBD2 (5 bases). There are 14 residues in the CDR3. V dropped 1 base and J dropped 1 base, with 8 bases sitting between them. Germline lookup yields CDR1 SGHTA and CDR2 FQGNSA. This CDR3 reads CASSLERLSYEQYF. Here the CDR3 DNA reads TGTGCCAGCAGCTTAGAGCGGTTATCCTACGAGCAGTACTTC.